This T cell receptor beta chain appears in the sequencing data of a study of brain T cells in children with intractable seizures. Assay: immunoSEQ multiplex PCR; the TCRdb copy retains only in-frame clones and omits some. The profile shows around 340,000 clones, over 90% of them singletons. Study outcomes and limitations: Clones missing pre-surgery may reflect undersampling of that blood sample. Viral specificity was inferred only from CDR3 similarity; HCMV serostatus was unknown.

In regard to this clone: Its antigen is still unknown.

Germline loops: CDR1 KGHSH, CDR2 LQKENI. This CDR3 is 16 amino acids long. Trimming pared 5 bases from V and 1 base from J, leaving 15 bases between. Stated time point: blood from clinic visit 5 months post-surgery; TSC patient then seizure free. Only cases whose brain tissue showed the highest T cell transcript signatures were sequenced. The rearrangement uses TRBV18 and TRBJ1-5; D remains ambiguous. This clonotype was sampled from a boy in the first two years of life with tuberous sclerosis and intractable seizures. Sample: peripheral blood, taken roughly 5 months after surgery. DNA of the CDR3: TGTGCCAGCTCAAGCCGAGGAGGATGGAGCAATCAGCCCCAGCATTTT. This codes for CASSSRGGWSNQPQHF.